This TCR beta chain was captured in a study of blood T cells in healthy people across ages. The V and J ends lost 3 bases and 8 bases respectively, with 12 bases between them. Germline loops: CDR1 KGHDR, CDR2 SFDVKD. The CDR3 runs 13 residues. A second roughly 7 to 11 cycle PCR used barcoded and J-beta primers. MiXCR, run by TCRdb on the 5' RACE reads, gives a single entry per CDR3 protein. This sample has some 760,000 distinct CDR3 sequences, with around a quarter found just once. These records were also assigned to another study, of T cells of mothers and their children. That source adds: There were no persistent microchimeric T cell clones detected.

The rearrangement links TRBV24-1 to TRBJ1-2; D uncertain. The sequence was obtained from a boy younger than 18 in good health. The sequenced sample was blood. The CDR3 coding sequence is TGTGCCACCAGTGATGAACAGCGGCGGGGCTACACCTTC. Protein sequence: CATSDEQRRGYTF.